The rows below give T cell receptor beta chains drawn from one sample of a study of T cell repertoires in cytomegalovirus infection. TCRdb processed the reads anew with MiXCR; each CDR3 protein has one entry. Here the sample spans roughly 990,000 distinct CDR3 sequences, less than 40% being singletons. No antigen has been assigned to these receptors. This sample comprised cultured CD8+ T cells from PBMCs, obtained from culture after CMV antigen stimulation. Receptors were obtained from a human donor in good health (CMV status not recorded). Some clones in this sample may be carry-over from other donors' samples. Each CDR3 is given with its conserved first and last residue. The D gene is left open where the match is weak. Only part of the rows carry a size: once, few, many, or a class if the clone is expanded.

length,size,D,J,V,DNA,CDR3
15,few,.,TRBJ1-2,TRBV7-2,TGTGCCAGCAGCAAAAACCTCCAGACCCTCTATGGCTACACCTTC,CASSKNLQTLYGYTF
12,few,.,TRBJ1-4,TRBV4-1,TGCGCCAGCAGCCAAGATCATGAAAAACTGTTTTTT,CASSQDHEKLFF
15,many,.,TRBJ1-1,TRBV7-2,TGTGCCAGCAGCTTATTTTTGCAGGGTAACACTGAAGCTTTCTTT,CASSLFLQGNTEAFF
14,few,.,TRBJ2-1,TRBV19,TGTGCCAGTAGTAAGCCGGGGGCATACAATGAGCAGTTCTTC,CASSKPGAYNEQFF
14,.,.,TRBJ2-3,TRBV11-3,TGTGCCAGCAGTGCCTGGAGTGGAGGAGATACGCAGTATTTT,CASSAWSGGDTQYF
14,.,.,TRBJ1-1,TRBV28,TGTGCCAGCAGACCCGCGACGGTGAACACTGAAGCTTTCTTT,CASRPATVNTEAFF
14,.,.,TRBJ2-1,TRBV28,TGTGCCAGCAGTTTTTCAGGGGACCACAATGAGCAGTTCTTC,CASSFSGDHNEQFF
14,.,.,TRBJ1-1,TRBV4-3,TGCGCCAGCAGCCGCGGGGAAATGAACACTGAAGCTTTCTTT,CASSRGEMNTEAFF
15,few,.,TRBJ2-1,TRBV5-5,TGTGCCAGCAGCTCAGGGTGGGGCTCCTACAATGAGCAGTTCTTC,CASSSGWGSYNEQFF
13,.,.,TRBJ1-2,TRBV27,TGTGCCAGCAGTTTCGGGGGCTCGTCTGGCTACACCTTC,CASSFGGSSGYTF
17,few,TRBD2,TRBJ2-5,TRBV3-1,TGTGCCAGCAGCCAGGGACTAGCGGGGGAACTACAAGAGACCCAGTACTTC,CASSQGLAGELQETQYF
14,many,TRBD1,TRBJ1-2,TRBV7-2,TGTGCCAGCAGCCTCCCCGGGACAGGGATTGGCTACACCTTC,CASSLPGTGIGYTF
20,.,.,TRBJ1-6,TRBV5-1,TGCGCCAGCAGCTTGGGATACAGGAGCTCAACCCAACGAGATAATTCACCCCTCCACTTT,CASSLGYRSSTQRDNSPLHF
13,many,.,TRBJ2-3,TRBV7-8,TGTGCCAGCAGCTTTGGAAGCGGAGATACGCAGTATTTT,CASSFGSGDTQYF
14,.,TRBD2,TRBJ2-1,TRBV27,TGTGCCAGCGGGCTAGCGGGGAGCTACAATGAGCAGTTCTTC,CASGLAGSYNEQFF
15,few,.,TRBJ1-3,TRBV6-6,TGTGCCAGCAGTTACTCCACAGGGCCTGGAAACACCATATATTTT,CASSYSTGPGNTIYF
16,.,TRBD1,TRBJ1-5,TRBV19,TGTGCCAGTAGCCCCTGGGGGACAGGGTCTAATCAGCCCCAGCATTTT,CASSPWGTGSNQPQHF
13,many,.,TRBJ2-1,TRBV12-3/TRBV12-4,TGTGCCAGCAGTTTTAGGTCCTACAATGAGCAGTTCTTC,CASSFRSYNEQFF
13,.,.,TRBJ1-1,TRBV6-2/TRBV6-3,TGTGCCAGCAGTTACGGGGGAAGAGCTGAAGCTTTCTTT,CASSYGGRAEAFF
17,.,TRBD2,TRBJ2-3,TRBV4-1,TGCGCCAGCAGTCCATGGACTAGCGGGGGGGGAACAGATACGCAGTATTTT,CASSPWTSGGGTDTQYF
17,.,.,TRBJ1-6,TRBV7-2,TGTGCCAGCAGCCCATGGCCTCCGAGCTCCTATAATTCACCCCTCCACTTT,CASSPWPPSSYNSPLHF
15,few,TRBD1,TRBJ2-2,TRBV5-6,TGTGCCAGCAGCAAGGGACAGGGGTATGTCGGGGAGCTGTTTTTT,CASSKGQGYVGELFF
15,few,TRBD1,TRBJ2-1,TRBV10-2,TGCGCCAGCAGTGAGTGGACAGGGGCCCAGAATGAGCAGTTCTTC,CASSEWTGAQNEQFF
17,few,TRBD2,TRBJ2-5,TRBV20-1,TGCAGTGCTAGATACCCTGGGATAGCGGGGGGCCAAGAGACCCAGTACTTC,CSARYPGIAGGQETQYF
12,few,.,TRBJ1-2,TRBV2,TGTGCCACCAGGATCCTGCACTATGGCTACACCTTC,CATRILHYGYTF
14,few,.,TRBJ1-2,TRBV6-6,TGTGCCAGCAGTTACTTGCCTGACAGCGGTGGCTACACCTTC,CASSYLPDSGGYTF
13,many,.,TRBJ2-3,TRBV7-9,TGTGCCAGCTCCTCGGGGAGCACAGATACGCAGTATTTT,CASSSGSTDTQYF
13,.,.,TRBJ1-1,TRBV29-1,TGCAGCGTTGAGGGCAGTGTGAACACTGAAGCTTTCTTT,CSVEGSVNTEAFF
15,few,TRBD2,TRBJ2-1,TRBV7-9,TGTGCCAGCAGCTCCCCGACTAGCGGGGGAAATGAGCAGTTCTTC,CASSSPTSGGNEQFF
11,.,.,TRBJ1-6,TRBV12-3/TRBV12-4,TGTGCCAGCAGTTTAATCCAACCCCTCCACTTT,CASSLIQPLHF
17,once,.,TRBJ2-2,TRBV5-1,TGCGCCAGCAGCTGGAACCTCGAAAGAACCCAACCCGGGGAGCTGTTTTTT,CASSWNLERTQPGELFF